This is a list of T cell receptor beta chains from one sample in a study of response to subunit inactivated influenza vaccine. One entry per CDR3 protein results from TCRdb running MiXCR on the RT-PCR reads. The table lists 150,000 or so distinct CDR3 sequences, around 9.9% of them singletons. The specimen was non-naive T cells sorted from PBMCs, collected 40 to 50 days after vaccination. These receptor sequences come from a man in his forties or fifties who received an inactivated influenza vaccine. CDR3s include the opening cysteine and the closing phenylalanine or tryptophan. The D gene is left open where the match is weak. Only part of the rows carry a size: once, few, many, or a class if the clone is expanded.

>-|16|TRBJ1-4|many|TRBV9
TGTGCCAGCAGCTTGAGGGGTTTCGCAACTAATGAAAAACTGTTTTTT
CASSLRGFATNEKLFF
>-|12|TRBJ2-7|many|TRBV3-1
TGTGCCAGCAGCCAAGGCCCAGGGGAGCAGTACTTC
CASSQGPGEQYF
>TRBD2|15|TRBJ2-3|few|TRBV20-1
TGCAGTGCTAGCCTACTAGCGGGAGCTACAGATACGCAGTATTTT
CSASLLAGATDTQYF
>TRBD2|15|TRBJ2-7|few|TRBV20-1
TGCAGTGCCACCCCTGGTGGCGGGAGGGCCCGCGAGCAGTACTTC
CSATPGGGRAREQYF
>-|12|TRBJ2-3|-|TRBV20-1
TGCAGTGCTAGACGTAACACAGATACGCAGTATTTT
CSARRNTDTQYF
>-|13|TRBJ1-1|few|TRBV12-3/TRBV12-4
TGTGCCAGCAGTTTTGGGGTGAGCACTGAAGCTTTCTTT
CASSFGVSTEAFF
>-|12|TRBJ1-2|many|TRBV12-3/TRBV12-4
TGCGCCAGCAGCCAAAGTAACTATGGCTACACCTTC
CASSQSNYGYTF
>-|17|TRBJ2-4|few|TRBV20-1
TGCAGTGCAAGGGGGACTCTCCGGGAGGCGGCCAAAAACATTCAGTACTTC
CSARGTLREAAKNIQYF
>-|15|TRBJ2-1|few|TRBV5-5
TGTGCCAGCAGCTTGGATAGCGGTGATTACAATGAGCAGTTCTTC
CASSLDSGDYNEQFF
>TRBD2|15|TRBJ2-1|medium-sized|TRBV7-2
TGTGCCAGCACCTTTACCGGGACTAGTACCAATGAGCAGTTCTTC
CASTFTGTSTNEQFF
>TRBD1|15|TRBJ2-7|many|TRBV27
TGTGCCAGCAGTGCGGAGACAGGGGAGTTCCACGAGCAGTACTTC
CASSAETGEFHEQYF
>TRBD1|15|TRBJ2-7|many|TRBV27
TGTGCCAGCAGTCCAAACCCGACAGGGATGTACGAGCAGTACTTC
CASSPNPTGMYEQYF
>TRBD2|16|TRBJ2-1|-|TRBV20-1
TGCAGTGCTGCGATATCAGGGACCCGCGGGGGGAATGAGCAGTTCTTC
CSAAISGTRGGNEQFF
>TRBD2|14|TRBJ2-7|-|TRBV6-1
TGTGCCAGCAGCCCGGGACTAGCGGCTTACGAGCAGTACTTC
CASSPGLAAYEQYF
>TRBD1|15|TRBJ2-4|many|TRBV7-2
TGTGCCAGCAGCTTGCGGACAGGGGGCGCGAACATTCAGTACTTC
CASSLRTGGANIQYF
>TRBD1|14|TRBJ2-2|-|TRBV6-2/TRBV6-3
TGTGCCAGCAAATACAGGGGGCGTACCGGGGAGCTGTTTTTT
CASKYRGRTGELFF
>-|10|TRBJ1-4|many|TRBV7-9
TGTGCCTATGGAGGTGAAAAACTGTTTTTT
CAYGGEKLFF